The text below deals with one T cell receptor beta chain. The sample belongs to a study of blood T cell repertoires in COVID-19. The wider study: Samples taken during acute and convalescent COVID-19 were collected in the United States, Italy and Spain. PBMCs, B-cell-depleted T cells, or T cells provided the cDNA or gDNA that made up the material.

V lost 0 bases, J lost 11 bases, and 11 bases lay in between. CDR1 is SGHRS, CDR2 YFSETQ, per germline. This CDR3 region has 12 residues. Authors' methods: Reference gene primer amplification yielded estimated nucleated cell counts. TCRdb's copy holds only in-frame clones and misses some; the assay was immunoSEQ multiplex PCR. The V and J calls and clone size were taken over from that table, and D and trimming were inferred from the DNA. The table includes 250,000 to 300,000 clones, 87% detected once. Sequences were obtained from peripheral blood. The chain is built from TRBV5-1 and TRBJ1-1; D is ambiguous. The TCR was taken from a woman in her forties or fifties who had recovered from COVID-19. The CDR3 loop reads CASSLVGDDAFF. CDR3 coding DNA: TGCGCCAGCAGCTTGGTCGGGGATGATGCTTTCTTT.